This T cell receptor (beta chain) appears in the sequencing data of a study of patients and donors after allogeneic stem cell transplantation (dated by TCRdb to the early 2020s). With respect to this clonotype: Which antigen it targets is not known. No much larger clone exists at a distance of one base, and base qualities are not known.

Trimming removed 9 bases from V and 0 bases from J, leaving 11 bases between the germline ends. Reading the germline V gene (reference sequence) gives CDR1 LNHNV and CDR2 YYDKDF. Inclusive of the bounding cysteine and phenylalanine, the CDR3 is 14 residues long. The only DNA kept is the CDR3, 42 bases in frame from the first base. The library was generated by RT-PCR. For sequencing, a NextSeq 550 was employed. TCRdb took the public reads, trimmed them with fastp at Q25, ran MiXCR for clone calling and kept in-frame beta chains. Merged by CDR3 protein, the rows form single entries marked with the most common genes and DNA. Within this sample are 410,000 or so distinct CDR3 sequences, with roughly 17% of them counted one time only. 7.2% of the sample lies in the top ten.

The sample was blood, either unsorted or a sorted T cell fraction (not recorded which). The source of this sequence is a human donor who was either an allogeneic HSCT recipient or a stem cell or donor lymphocyte infusion donor (not recorded which). It is not recorded whose cells these are; they may come from a transplant donor. The rearranged chain carries TRBV15 and TRBJ2-2; the D gene is perhaps TRBD1, from 5 matching bases. At the DNA level, the sequence is TGTGCCACGCAGACAGAAACGAACACCGGGGAGCTGTTTTTT. This is translated as CATQTETNTGELFF.